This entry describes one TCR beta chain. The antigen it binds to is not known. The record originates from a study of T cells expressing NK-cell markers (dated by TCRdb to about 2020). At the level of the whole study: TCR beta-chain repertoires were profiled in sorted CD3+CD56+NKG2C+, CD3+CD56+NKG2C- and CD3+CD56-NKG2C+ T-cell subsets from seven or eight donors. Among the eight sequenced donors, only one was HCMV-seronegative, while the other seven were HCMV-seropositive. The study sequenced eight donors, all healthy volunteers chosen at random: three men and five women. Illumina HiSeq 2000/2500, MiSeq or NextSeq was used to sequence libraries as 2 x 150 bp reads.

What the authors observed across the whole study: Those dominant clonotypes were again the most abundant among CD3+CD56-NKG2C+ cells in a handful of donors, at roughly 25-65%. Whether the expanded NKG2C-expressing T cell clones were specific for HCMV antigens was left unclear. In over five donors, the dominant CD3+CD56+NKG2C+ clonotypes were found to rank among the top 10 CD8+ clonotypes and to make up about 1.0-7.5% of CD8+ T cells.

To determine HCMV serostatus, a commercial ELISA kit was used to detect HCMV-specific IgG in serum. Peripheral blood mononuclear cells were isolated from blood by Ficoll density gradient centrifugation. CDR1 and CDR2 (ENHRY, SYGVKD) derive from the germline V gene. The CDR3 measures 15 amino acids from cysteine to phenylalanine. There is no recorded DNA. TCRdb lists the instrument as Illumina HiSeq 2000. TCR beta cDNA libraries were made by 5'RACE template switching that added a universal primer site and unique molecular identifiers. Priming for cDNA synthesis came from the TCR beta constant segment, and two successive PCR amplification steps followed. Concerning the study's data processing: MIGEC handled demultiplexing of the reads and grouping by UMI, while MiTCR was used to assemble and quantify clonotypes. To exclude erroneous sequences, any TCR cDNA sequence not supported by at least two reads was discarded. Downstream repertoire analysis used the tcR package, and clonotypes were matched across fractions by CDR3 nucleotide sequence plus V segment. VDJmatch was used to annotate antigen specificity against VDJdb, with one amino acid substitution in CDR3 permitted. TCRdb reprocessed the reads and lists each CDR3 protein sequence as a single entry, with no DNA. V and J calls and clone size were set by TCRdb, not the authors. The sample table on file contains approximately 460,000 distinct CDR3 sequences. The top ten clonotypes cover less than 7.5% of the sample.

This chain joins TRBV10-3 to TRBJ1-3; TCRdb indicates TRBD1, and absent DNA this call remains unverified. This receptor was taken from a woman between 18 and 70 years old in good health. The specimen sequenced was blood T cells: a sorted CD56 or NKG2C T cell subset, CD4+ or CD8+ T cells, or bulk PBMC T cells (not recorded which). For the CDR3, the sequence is CAISESEGAGNTIYF.